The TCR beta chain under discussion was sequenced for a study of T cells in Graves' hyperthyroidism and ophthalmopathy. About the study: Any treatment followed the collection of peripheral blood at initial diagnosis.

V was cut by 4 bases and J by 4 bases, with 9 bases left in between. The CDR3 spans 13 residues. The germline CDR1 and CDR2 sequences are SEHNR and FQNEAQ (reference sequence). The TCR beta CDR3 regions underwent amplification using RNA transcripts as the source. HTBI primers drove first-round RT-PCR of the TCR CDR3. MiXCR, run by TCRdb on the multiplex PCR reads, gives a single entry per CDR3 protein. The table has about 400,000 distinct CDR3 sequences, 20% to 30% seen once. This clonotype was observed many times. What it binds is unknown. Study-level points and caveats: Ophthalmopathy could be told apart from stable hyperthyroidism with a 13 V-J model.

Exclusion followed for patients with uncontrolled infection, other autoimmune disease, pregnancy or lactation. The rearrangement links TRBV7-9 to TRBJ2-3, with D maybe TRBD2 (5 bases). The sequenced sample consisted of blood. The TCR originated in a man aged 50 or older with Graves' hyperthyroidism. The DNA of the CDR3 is TGTGCCAGCAGCTCTACTAGACCAGATACGCAGTATTTT. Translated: CASSSTRPDTQYF.